This is a list of T cell receptor beta chains from one sample in a study of shared clonotypes between healthy human individuals. Profiled with immunoSEQ multiplex PCR; TCRdb holds only in-frame clones, not every one. Of millions of clones listed, over 85% were seen once; the top ten hold more than 0.12%. The sequencing sample was made of naive CD4+ T cells sorted from blood. These receptors all stem from a man aged 18 to 29 in good health. The CDR3 runs from the conserved cysteine through the conserved F or W. The D gene is left open where the match is weak. Clone size, where shown, is once, few, many, or a class for clones that have expanded.

V gene	D gene	clone size	J gene	CDR3 DNA	CDR3 protein
TRBV4-1	.	.	TRBJ1-5	TGCGCCAGCAGCCAAGACGCGGGATTAAGCAATCAGCCCCAGCATTTT	CASSQDAGLSNQPQHF
TRBV10-3	.	.	TRBJ1-6	TGTGCCATCAGTGAAGGCCCGCTGGGGAATTCACCCCTCCACTTT	CAISEGPLGNSPLHF
TRBV4-3	TRBD1	.	TRBJ1-5	TGCGCCAGCAGCCAAGACAGGGGGCAGCCCCAGCATTTT	CASSQDRGQPQHF
TRBV7-2	TRBD2	.	TRBJ2-2	TGTGCCAGCAGCCTCGGACTAGCGGGGGGGCGGGTCACCGGGGAGCTGTTTTTT	CASSLGLAGGRVTGELFF
TRBV27	.	.	TRBJ2-7	TGTGCCAGCAGTTCATCCCTCTTCGGGTACGACGAGCAGTACTTC	CASSSSLFGYDEQYF
TRBV5-6	.	.	TRBJ1-2	TGTGCCAGCAGCTTAGGGTACGGAAATGGCTACACCTTC	CASSLGYGNGYTF
TRBV7-2	TRBD2	.	TRBJ2-7	TGTGCCAGCAGCTCCAGTACGGGACTAGCGGGTCGGGCTAGCTACGAGCAGTACTTC	CASSSSTGLAGRASYEQYF
TRBV20-1	TRBD1	.	TRBJ1-2	TGCAGTGCTAGGGCCGGGACAGCAGACACCTTC	CSARAGTADTF
TRBV7-9	.	once	TRBJ2-5	TGTGCCAGCAGCCGATACGCTAAGGAGACCCAGTACTTC	CASSRYAKETQYF
TRBV2	.	.	TRBJ1-4	TGTGCCAGCAGTGTAGTTGCAACTAATGAAAAACTGTTTTTT	CASSVVATNEKLFF
TRBV5-1	.	.	TRBJ2-3	TGCGCCAGCAACGGGGGGCAACGCACAGATACGCAGTATTTT	CASNGGQRTDTQYF
TRBV6-6	.	once	TRBJ1-2	TGTGCCAGCAGTTTTTCCGACAGCCCTAACTATGGCTACACCTTC	CASSFSDSPNYGYTF
TRBV27	.	.	TRBJ2-5	TGTGCCAGCAGTTTATATCAGGGAGAGACCCAGTACTTC	CASSLYQGETQYF
TRBV7-9	TRBD2	.	TRBJ2-7	TGTGCCAGCAGCTTGCAGACTAGCGGGAGCTCCTACGAGCAGTACTTC	CASSLQTSGSSYEQYF
TRBV6-5	TRBD1	.	TRBJ2-5	TGTGCCAGCAGAGACAGGGAAAAAGGAACCCAGTACTTC	CASRDREKGTQYF
TRBV7-9	TRBD2	.	TRBJ2-4	TGTGCCAGCAGCTATCAGGGAGGGCAAAACATTCAGTACTTC	CASSYQGGQNIQYF
TRBV4-1	.	.	TRBJ1-5	TGCGCCAGCAGCCAAGATATCGAAAGGGGAAATCAGCCCCAGCATTTT	CASSQDIERGNQPQHF
TRBV5-1	.	.	TRBJ2-3	TGCGCCAGCAGCTTAGGTGACACAGATACGCAGTATTTT	CASSLGDTDTQYF
TRBV5-4	.	.	TRBJ2-6	TGTGCCAGCAGTTTAGGATCTAGCTCTGGGGCCAACGTCCTGACTTTC	CASSLGSSSGANVLTF
TRBV30	.	.	TRBJ2-5	TGTGCCTGGAGTAAGGTGACTATCCAAGAGACCCAGTACTTC	CAWSKVTIQETQYF
TRBV9	.	.	TRBJ2-7	TGTGCCAGCAGCGTACGACCCTACGAGCAGTACTTC	CASSVRPYEQYF
TRBV5-1	.	.	TRBJ2-7	TGCGCCAGCAGCTTGAGTGGGGATACCTACGAGCAGTACTTC	CASSLSGDTYEQYF
TRBV5-6	TRBD1	.	TRBJ2-7	TGTGCCAGCAGCTACGCCGGGACAGGGAACACAGCTTACGAGCAGTACTTC	CASSYAGTGNTAYEQYF
TRBV2	TRBD1	.	TRBJ1-6	TGTGCCAGCAATAGACAGGGTTTCTCACCCCTCCACTTT	CASNRQGFSPLHF
TRBV5-1	.	.	TRBJ2-6	TGCGCCAGCAGCTTGGATGGGGCGACTGGGGCCAACGTCCTGACTTTC	CASSLDGATGANVLTF
TRBV2	.	once	TRBJ2-5	TGTGCCAGCAGGGCGGTGGGGCAGACCCAGTACTTC	CASRAVGQTQYF
TRBV5-4	TRBD2	.	TRBJ2-1	TGTGCCAGCAGCCCGGGACTAGCGGGTGCAGAGGGGAATGAGCAGTTCTTC	CASSPGLAGAEGNEQFF
TRBV10-3	.	.	TRBJ1-5	TGTGCCATCAGTGAAAGTTATAGCAATCAGCCCCAGCATTTT	CAISESYSNQPQHF
TRBV7-9	.	.	TRBJ2-1	TGTGCCAGCAGCTTTCTCCTTTCGCGGGACTACAATGAGCAGTTCTTC	CASSFLLSRDYNEQFF
TRBV9	TRBD2	.	TRBJ2-1	TGTGCCAGCAGCGTAGCTGGGACTAGCGCATACAATGAGCAGTTCTTC	CASSVAGTSAYNEQFF
TRBV30	.	.	TRBJ2-7	TGTGCCTGGAGTGTACGGGGGGCCAGCTACGAGCAGTACTTC	CAWSVRGASYEQYF
TRBV11-2	TRBD1	.	TRBJ1-1	TGTGCCAGCAGCTCCAACAGGGGGCACACTGAAGCTTTCTTT	CASSSNRGHTEAFF
TRBV6-5	.	once	TRBJ1-6	TGTGCCAGCAGTAGGGATATTAATTCACCCCTCCACTTT	CASSRDINSPLHF
TRBV10-3	TRBD2	.	TRBJ2-3	TGTGCCATCACCCCGAAGGCGGGAGTAGGAGATACGCAGTATTTT	CAITPKAGVGDTQYF
TRBV6-4	.	.	TRBJ2-1	TGTGCCAGCAGTGACTTCAGAGGGTATGAGCAGTTCTTC	CASSDFRGYEQFF